This T cell receptor beta chain was obtained from a study of CD8+ T cells in alopecia areata. Study outcomes and limitations: It was less clear whether patients shared TCRs than it was in mice, possibly because of HLA.

Germline CDR1 reads SGHDN; CDR2 reads FVKESK. The trim removed 4 bases at V and 2 bases at J, leaving 8 bases unmatched. The CDR3 spans 16 residues. Comments on this clone: What it binds is unknown.

A FACSAria was used to sort CD4+ and CD8+ T cells. These cells came from PBMCs. RNA extraction and reverse transcription yielded cDNA as sequencing template. The repertoire was sequenced with immunoSEQ multiplex PCR; TCRdb's copy has only in-frame clones and lacks some. The table includes 200,000 or so clones, approximately 53% detected once. The specimen was CD8+ T cells sorted from blood. This TCR was recovered from a human donor in good health. V and J are TRBV14 and TRBJ1-2; 9 positions agree with TRBD1. The CDR3, as DNA: TGTGCCAGCAGCCTGACCTCCGGGACAGGGAACTATGGCTACACCTTC. It specifies CASSLTSGTGNYGYTF.